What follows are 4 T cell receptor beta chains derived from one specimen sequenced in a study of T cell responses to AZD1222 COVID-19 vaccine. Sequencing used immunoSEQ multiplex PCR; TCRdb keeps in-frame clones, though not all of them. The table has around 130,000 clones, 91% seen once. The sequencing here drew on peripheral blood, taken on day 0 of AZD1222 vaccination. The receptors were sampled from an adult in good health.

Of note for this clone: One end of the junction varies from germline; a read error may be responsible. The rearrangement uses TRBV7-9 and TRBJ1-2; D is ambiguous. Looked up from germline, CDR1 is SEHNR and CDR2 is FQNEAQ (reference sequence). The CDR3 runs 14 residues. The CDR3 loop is CASSKREDPYRYTF. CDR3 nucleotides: TGTGCCAGCAGCAAAAGGGAGGACCCCTATCGCTACACCTTC.

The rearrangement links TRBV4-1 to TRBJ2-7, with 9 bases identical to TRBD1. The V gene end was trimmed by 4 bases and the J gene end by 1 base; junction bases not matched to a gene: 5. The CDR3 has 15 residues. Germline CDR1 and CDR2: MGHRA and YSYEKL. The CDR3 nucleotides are TGCGCCAGCAGCCTGGGGACAGGGACGTCCTACGAGCAGTACTTC. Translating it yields CASSLGTGTSYEQYF.

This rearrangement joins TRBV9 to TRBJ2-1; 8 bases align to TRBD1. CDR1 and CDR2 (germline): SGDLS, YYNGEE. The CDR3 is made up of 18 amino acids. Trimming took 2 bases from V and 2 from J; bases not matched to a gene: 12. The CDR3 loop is CASSVDALPGGPYNEQFF. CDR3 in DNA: TGTGCCAGCAGCGTGGACGCATTGCCAGGGGGCCCCTACAATGAGCAGTTCTTC.

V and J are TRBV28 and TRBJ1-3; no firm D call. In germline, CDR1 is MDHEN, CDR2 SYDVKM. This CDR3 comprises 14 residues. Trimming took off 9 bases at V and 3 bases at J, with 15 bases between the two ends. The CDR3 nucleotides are TGTGCCAGTGCCGTGGGGTTCGGTGGAAACACCATATATTTT. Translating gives CASAVGFGGNTIYF.